The 31 T cell receptor beta chains in this list originate from one sample, sequenced in a study of OX40 agonist ivuxolimab in advanced cancers. Profiled with immunoSEQ multiplex PCR; TCRdb holds only in-frame clones, not every one. The table has 42,000 or so clones, approximately 87% seen once. The input for sequencing was CD4+ or CD8+ T cells sorted from blood, taken in a trial of the OX40 agonist ivuxolimab. Every receptor here comes from an adult with an advanced solid tumor such as melanoma, head and neck, liver or kidney cancer.

This sequence joins TRBV7-2 and TRBJ2-7; no definite D call. CDR1 is SGHTA and CDR2 is FQGNSA in the germline V gene. This CDR3 has 15 amino acids. V was clipped by 5 bases and J by 3 bases, with 17 bases between them. The DNA of the CDR3 is TGTGCCAGCAGCGCGTCTCGTAACTACAACTACGAGCAGTACTTC. This encodes CASSASRNYNYEQYF.

V is TRBV12-1 and J is TRBJ2-6; TRBD1 is taken as the D call from the table, unchecked against the DNA. TRBV12-1 counts as a pseudogene. The CDR3 sequence is 17 residues long. Here the CDR3 reads CASSILIGQSRANVLTF. CDR3 coding DNA: TGTGCCAGCAGCATTCTGATAGGACAAAGTCGGGCCAACGTCCTGACTTTC.

The chain has TRBV18 and TRBJ2-7, with 12 bases matching TRBD1. Germline CDR1 KGHSH, CDR2 LQKENI. The ends lost 2 bases at V and 2 bases at J; junction bases unmatched: 4. This CDR3 is built from 16 residues. The CDR3 nucleotides read TGTGCCAGCTCACCAAGGGGACAGGGGGCTGCCTACGAGCAGTACTTC. This translates into CASSPRGQGAAYEQYF.

The rearrangement joins TRBV19 to TRBJ2-3; D could derive from TRBD1 or TRBD2 (5 bases each). The CDR3 is made up of 17 amino acids. Per germline, CDR1 LNHDA and CDR2 SQIVND (reference sequence). Deletions cut 6 bases from V and 6 bases from J, with 25 bases between. The CDR3 sequence is CASRNLGRAVLRDTQYF. Written as DNA, the CDR3 is TGTGCCAGTAGGAACCTGGGACGGGCGGTCTTGCGGGATACGCAGTATTTT. Drawing the rest from reference TRBV19 and TRBJ2-3, the complete variable domain is DGGITQSPKYLFRKEGQNVTLSCEQNLNHDAMYWYRQDPGQGLRLIYYSQIVNDFQKGDIAEGYSVSREKKESFPLTVTSAQKNPTAFYLCASRNLGRAVLRDTQYFGPGTRLTVL.

This chain joins TRBV7-3 and TRBJ1-1; D may be TRBD1 (6 bases). V was trimmed by 4 bases and J by 1 base, leaving 7 bases between them. The CDR3 spans 13 residues. The germline CDR1 and CDR2 sequences are SGHTA and FQGTGA. In DNA, the CDR3 is TGTGCCAGCAGCTGGACAGCGAACACTGAAGCTTTCTTT. Protein product: CASSWTANTEAFF.

The chain recombines TRBV6-1 with TRBJ2-7, with 8 bases that match TRBD1. This CDR3 is 13 amino acids long. Germline V gene sequence: CDR1 MNHNS, CDR2 SASEGT. V lost 11 bases to trimming and J lost 3 bases; unmatched junction nucleotides: 9. Written as DNA, the CDR3 is TGTGCCTGCGGACAGGGATTTTACTACGAGCAGTACTTC. Residues: CACGQGFYYEQYF.

This rearrangement joins TRBV18 to TRBJ1-2, with TRBD1 matching over 8 bases. The CDR3 totals 13 residues. Trimming cost V 3 bases and J 6 bases; bases outside gene matches: 3. CDR1 and CDR2 from the germline V gene are KGHSH and LQKENI. CDR3 coding DNA: TGTGCCAGCTCACCTGACAGGGGAGATGGCTACACCTTC. It yields the protein CASSPDRGDGYTF.

The chain employs TRBV15 and TRBJ2-3, with a weak D call TRBD1 (5 bases). Trimming shortened V by 4 bases and J by 4 bases, and 6 bases separated the two germline ends. CDR3 length: 12 amino acids. Germline CDR1 is LNHNV and CDR2 is YYDKDF (reference sequence). The CDR3 region has the DNA TGTGCCACCAGCACCAGGGCAGATACGCAGTATTTT. Residues: CATSTRADTQYF.

The chain uses TRBV5-1 and TRBJ1-6; 9 nucleotides agree with TRBD1. CDR1 and CDR2 (germline): SGHRS, YFSETQ. V shed 2 bases and J 10 bases; nucleotides not matched to a gene: 4. CDR3 length: 14 residues. CDR3 sequence: CASSFGTGWSPLHF. For the CDR3, the DNA is TGCGCCAGCAGCTTCGGGACAGGGTGGTCACCCCTCCACTTT.

V and J are TRBV7-3 and TRBJ2-5, with D hard to call. The CDR3 spans 16 residues. Germline CDR1 reads SGHTA; CDR2 reads FQGTGA. V gave up 2 bases and J gave up 1 base, with 14 bases separating them. CDR3 nucleotides: TGTGCCAGCAGCTTAGGGAATTCAGGATTCCAAGAGACCCAGTACTTC. As protein: CASSLGNSGFQETQYF.

The chain has TRBV10-3 and TRBJ2-5; 13 nucleotides line up with TRBD2. CDR3 length: 16 amino acids. Germline V CDR1 and CDR2: ENHRY, SYGVKD. V lost 3 bases, J lost 4 bases, and 5 bases stayed unmatched. CDR3 amino acids: CAISDRTSGRAETQYF. The CDR3 DNA reads as TGTGCCATCAGTGACCGGACTAGCGGGAGAGCAGAGACCCAGTACTTC.

The chain links TRBV5-1 to TRBJ1-2, with no clear D. The CDR3 extends over 14 amino acids. Trimming cost V 0 bases and J 7 bases, with 13 bases left between them. Germline V CDR1 and CDR2: SGHRS, YFSETQ. The CDR3 sequence: CASSLGTATIGYTF. The CDR3 region has the DNA TGCGCCAGCAGCTTGGGGACTGCTACTATTGGCTACACCTTC.

V gene TRBV6-5 combines with J gene TRBJ2-2; TRBD1 aligns across 10 bases. The CDR3 covers 14 residues. Per the germline V gene, CDR1 is MNHEY and CDR2 is SVGAGI. V lost 5 bases, J lost 7 bases, and 4 bases stayed unmatched. CDR3 nucleotides: TGTGCCAGCAGTACCGGGACAGGGGACGGGGAGCTGTTTTTT. Translated: CASSTGTGDGELFF.

The chain combines TRBV2 with TRBJ2-1; 9 bases agree with TRBD1. Germline CDR1 is SNHLY and CDR2 is FYNNEI. This CDR3 spans 14 amino acids. With V trimmed by 7 bases and J by 8 bases, 9 bases remained unmatched. The CDR3 region has the DNA TGTGCCAGCACCGAGGACAGGGGTCCTGATGAGCAGTTCTTC. This translates into CASTEDRGPDEQFF.

The chain combines TRBV28 with TRBJ2-3, with 8 bases matching TRBD2. Germline assignment: CDR1 MDHEN and CDR2 SYDVKM. Trimming cost V 7 bases and J 0 bases; bases outside gene matches: 15. The CDR3 is 18 residues long. The CDR3: CASTTPSPRGGSTDTQYF. CDR3 nucleotides: TGTGCCAGCACTACTCCCAGCCCCCGGGGGGGCAGCACAGATACGCAGTATTTT.

The V call is TRBV7-8, the J call TRBJ2-3, with 11 bases fitting TRBD2. Unmatched junction bases numbered 12, after V lost 5 bases and J lost 8 bases. Germline V CDR1 and CDR2: SGHVS, FQNEAQ. The CDR3 covers 16 residues. In nucleotides, the CDR3 is TGTGCCAGCAGCACCCCGGGACTAGCGGTCGGGGCTACGCAGTATTTT. It translates to CASSTPGLAVGATQYF.

The rearrangement uses TRBV6-5 and TRBJ2-1, with D unresolved. This CDR3 is 13 amino acids long. Deletions cut 10 bases from V and 1 base from J, with 11 bases between. From germline, CDR1 is MNHEY and CDR2 SVGAGI. Here the CDR3 reads CATAEKSYNEQFF. CDR3 coding DNA: TGTGCCACCGCCGAAAAATCCTACAATGAGCAGTTCTTC.

The chain employs TRBV13 and TRBJ2-7; D is perhaps TRBD2 (6 bases). The CDR3 runs to 16 residues. Germline lookup yields CDR1 PRHDT and CDR2 FYEKMQ (reference sequence). Trimming cost V 6 bases and J 3 bases, with 21 bases left between them. The CDR3 nucleotides are TGTGCCAGCAGTGAAGGCCGGGACTGGCCGGGCTACGAGCAGTACTTC. Its protein product is CASSEGRDWPGYEQYF. Full variable domain (remainder filled in from reference TRBV13 and TRBJ2-7): AAGVIQSPRHLIKEKRETATLKCYPIPRHDTVYWYQQGPGQDPQFLISFYEKMQSDKGSIPDRFSAQQFSDYHSELNMSSLELGDSALYFCASSEGRDWPGYEQYFGPGTRLTVT.

J is TRBJ2-3 and V is TRBV7-2, with D possibly matching TRBD2 (5 bases). Trimming pared 11 bases from V and 0 bases from J, leaving 15 bases between. The CDR3 has 14 residues. Germline CDR1 is SGHTA and CDR2 is FQGNSA. CDR3 bases: TGTGCCCGAAGTGGCGGGCCTAGCACAGATACGCAGTATTTT. Encoded protein: CARSGGPSTDTQYF.

This chain joins TRBV19 and TRBJ2-1; 10 bases are shared with TRBD2. From germline, CDR1 is LNHDA and CDR2 SQIVND (reference sequence). The V gene end was trimmed by 5 bases and the J gene end by 6 bases; junction bases not matched to a gene: 10. The CDR3 extends over 16 amino acids. CDR3 region: CASSPWTSGVPNEQFF. CDR3 DNA: TGTGCCAGTAGTCCTTGGACTAGCGGAGTCCCCAATGAGCAGTTCTTC. The whole variable domain, filled in from reference TRBV19 and TRBJ2-1, reads DGGITQSPKYLFRKEGQNVTLSCEQNLNHDAMYWYRQDPGQGLRLIYYSQIVNDFQKGDIAEGYSVSREKKESFPLTVTSAQKNPTAFYLCASSPWTSGVPNEQFFGPGTRLTVL.

This clone occurred a few times. The chain uses TRBV2 and TRBJ1-5; TRBD1 is a possible D gene (5 bases). Germline values: CDR1 SNHLY, CDR2 FYNNEI. Trimming shortened V by 3 bases and J by 6 bases, and 15 bases separated the two germline ends. CDR3 length: 15 amino acids. CDR3 amino acids: CASSELRVSGQPQHF. DNA of the CDR3: TGTGCCAGCAGTGAGCTCAGGGTTAGCGGTCAGCCCCAGCATTTT.

The rearrangement joins TRBV7-3 to TRBJ2-5, with TRBD2 matching over 7 bases. The J call may be wrong; the DNA end is better matched by TRBJ2-7. The CDR3 contains 16 residues. CDR1 is SGHTA and CDR2 is FQGTGA in the germline V gene. For the CDR3, the DNA is TGTGCCAGCAGCTTCGCCGGGACTATATATTTATACGAGCAGTACTTC. Its protein is CASSFAGTIYLYEQYF.

The chain joins TRBV11-2 to TRBJ2-4; 9 bases match TRBD1. V lost 4 bases, J lost 3 bases, and 16 bases stayed unmatched. There are 19 residues in the CDR3. Germline V gene lookup returns CDR1 SGHAT and CDR2 FQNNGV. In nucleotides, the CDR3 is TGTGCCAGCAGCTCCCCTACCCGGACAGGGGAAGGAGGCAAAAACATTCAGTACTTC. It encodes CASSSPTRTGEGGKNIQYF. The whole variable domain, remainder taken from reference TRBV11-2 and TRBJ2-4, is EAGVAQSPRYKIIEKRQSVAFWCNPISGHATLYWYQQILGQGPKLLIQFQNNGVVDDSQLPKDRFSAERLKGVDSTLKIQPAKLEDSAVYLCASSSPTRTGEGGKNIQYFGAGTRLSVL.

This chain connects TRBV18 to TRBJ2-3, with 9 bases that match TRBD2. Losses at the gene ends were 0 bases for V and 0 bases for J; bases not matched to a gene: 4. This CDR3 contains 17 residues. Germline V gene lookup returns CDR1 KGHSH and CDR2 LQKENI. The CDR3 sequence is CASSPPRAGGSTDTQYF. CDR3 DNA sequence: TGTGCCAGCTCACCACCTAGAGCGGGGGGTAGCACAGATACGCAGTATTTT.

The chain couples TRBV28 to TRBJ2-5, with no clear D. Trimming removed 3 bases from V and 4 bases from J, with 9 bases in between. In germline, CDR1 is MDHEN, CDR2 SYDVKM. CDR3 length: 13 amino acids. The CDR3 DNA follows: TGTGCCAGCAGTTTGCCTGGCGGAGAGACCCAGTACTTC. Amino acids: CASSLPGGETQYF.

The CDR3 region has the DNA TGTGCCAGGTCAGAGTTGAACTATGGCTACACCTTC. Protein product: CARSELNYGYTF. The chain combines TRBV2 with TRBJ1-2, with D uncertain. The CDR3 runs 12 residues. Deletions cut 9 bases from V and 2 bases from J, with 10 bases between. Germline-derived CDR1 and CDR2 are SNHLY and FYNNEI.

The V and J genes are TRBV7-8 and TRBJ2-1; D not certain. Germline CDR1 is SGHVS and CDR2 is FQNEAQ. V was shortened by 2 bases and J by 6 bases, with 5 bases between the two germline ends. This CDR3 spans 12 amino acids. CDR3 sequence: CASSLQFNEQFF. Here the CDR3 DNA reads TGTGCCAGCAGCTTACAGTTCAATGAGCAGTTCTTC.

The chain combines TRBV9 with TRBJ2-1; D remains unclear. The germline gives CDR1 SGDLS, CDR2 YYNGEE. V shed 0 bases and J shed 5 bases, with 6 bases lying between them. CDR3 size: 13 residues. In DNA, the CDR3 is TGTGCCAGCAGCGTAGTGACGGACAATGAGCAGTTCTTC. This gives the protein CASSVVTDNEQFF. Full variable domain (remainder filled in from reference TRBV9 and TRBJ2-1): DSGVTQTPKHLITATGQRVTLRCSPRSGDLSVYWYQQSLDQGLQFLIQYYNGEERAKGNILERFSAQQFPDLHSELNLSSLELGDSALYFCASSVVTDNEQFFGPGTRLTVL.

The chain carries TRBV19 and TRBJ1-6, with D hard to call. V shed 6 bases and J shed 7 bases, with 10 bases lying between them. CDR1 is LNHDA and CDR2 is SQIVND in the germline V gene (reference sequence). This CDR3 comprises 13 residues. The CDR3 is CASSVTLNSPLHF. DNA of the CDR3: TGTGCCAGTAGCGTGACGTTGAATTCACCCCTCCACTTT. Drawing the rest from reference TRBV19 and TRBJ1-6, the complete variable domain is DGGITQSPKYLFRKEGQNVTLSCEQNLNHDAMYWYRQDPGQGLRLIYYSQIVNDFQKGDIAEGYSVSREKKESFPLTVTSAQKNPTAFYLCASSVTLNSPLHFGNGTRLTVT.

J is TRBJ2-2 and V is TRBV18, with no clear D. There are 16 residues in the CDR3. Trimming took off 5 bases at V and 2 bases at J, with 15 bases between the two ends. Germline V gene lookup returns CDR1 KGHSH and CDR2 LQKENI. CDR3 residues: CASSRVLHSNTGELFF. In DNA form, the CDR3 reads TGTGCCAGCTCAAGGGTGTTACACTCCAACACCGGGGAGCTGTTTTTT.

This clone was recorded a few times. The chain couples TRBV4-2 to TRBJ1-6; D is uncertain. This CDR3 contains 14 residues. Deletions cut 0 bases from V and 8 bases from J, with 8 bases between. From germline, CDR1 is LGHNA and CDR2 YNFKEQ. The CDR3 protein is CASSQEGLDSPLHF. CDR3 in DNA: TGTGCCAGCAGCCAAGAAGGTCTCGATTCACCCCTCCACTTT.